This T cell receptor (beta chain) stems from a study of regulatory T cells in long-lasting Graves disease. Study in general: The definition of persistent Graves' disease was over 5 years of antithyroid drugs with positive TSH receptor antibodies. Study findings and constraints: Favored gene segments in persistent disease were TRBV28, TRBJ1-2 and TRBJ2-5.

As to time point: persistent/refractory GD, antithyroid drugs over 5 years with positive TRAb. Following extraction of RNA from PBMCs, that RNA was used to make the TCR library. With EDTA tubes as the receptacles, about 10 milliliters of peripheral blood were drawn. Through Arm-PCR of CDR3 regions and iRepertoire HTBI primers, TCR beta libraries were built. Using its own MiXCR run on the multiplex PCR reads, TCRdb lists one record per CDR3 protein. The table includes about 290,000 distinct CDR3 sequences, around 21% detected once. The ends were cut back, 5 bases at V and 4 bases at J, with 12 bases in the middle. This CDR3 has 13 residues. Looked up from germline, CDR1 is MNHNS and CDR2 is SASEGT. This clonotype was observed a handful of times. Its target is unknown.

This receptor was obtained from a female donor with Graves disease. This specimen consisted of peripheral blood mononuclear cells (PBMCs), obtained when the disease was refractory, from a patient treated with antithyroid drugs. V is TRBV6-1 and J is TRBJ2-7, with D perhaps TRBD1 (5 bases). As DNA, the CDR3 is TGTGCCAGCAGTAGACAGAGGTGGTACGAGCAGTACTTC. It codes for CASSRQRWYEQYF.